These 23 T cell receptor beta chains were sequenced from one sample in a study of blood T cells in healthy people across ages. The authors ran a second PCR of 7 to 11 cycles using a sample-barcoded 5' primer and a J-beta primer mix. TCRdb independently ran MiXCR on the 5' RACE reads; one entry per CDR3 protein. The sample yields about 830,000 distinct CDR3 sequences, 58% seen once. The sequenced material came from blood. These receptors came from a man in his thirties or forties in good health.

The chain recombines TRBV29-1 with TRBJ2-7; the D gene is possibly TRBD2 (5 bases). V was cut by 4 bases and J by 3 bases, with 16 bases left in between. Germline V gene sequence: CDR1 SQVTM, CDR2 ANQGSEA. The length of the CDR3 is 14 residues. CDR3 sequence (DNA): TGCAGCGTTGGCCCGATGGGTGCGGGCTACGAGCAGTACTTC. Its translation: CSVGPMGAGYEQYF.

There are a few counts of this clonotype. The rearrangement joins TRBV3-1 to TRBJ2-5, with 13 nucleotides matching TRBD2. Per germline, CDR1 LGHDT and CDR2 YNNKEL (reference sequence). With V trimmed by 2 bases and J by 2 bases, 8 bases remained unmatched. This CDR3 region has 18 residues. The CDR3 DNA follows: TGTGCCAGCAGCCAATCACCGGGACTAGCGGGAAATCAAGAGACCCAGTACTTC. This encodes CASSQSPGLAGNQETQYF.

The sample holds one count of this clonotype. The chain employs TRBV20-1 and TRBJ2-3, with D possibly called TRBD1 or TRBD2 (5 bases each). Germline V gene lookup returns CDR1 DFQATT and CDR2 SNEGSKA (reference sequence). This CDR3 has 16 residues. The CDR3 loop reads CSSRDLRGRNTDTQYF. For the CDR3, the DNA is TGCAGCAGCCGGGACCTGAGGGGCCGGAACACAGATACGCAGTATTTT.

The rearrangement joins TRBV20-1 to TRBJ1-2, with 7 bases lining up with TRBD1. Germline assignment: CDR1 DFQATT and CDR2 SNEGSKA (reference sequence). The V and J ends lost 1 base and 0 bases, in that order; junction bases with no gene match: 17. CDR3 size: 19 residues. The CDR3 DNA reads as TGCAGTGCTAGAGGCGGGCAGGCCGCTCGCAGGGGGTCTAACTATGGCTACACCTTC. Translated, it gives CSARGGQAARRGSNYGYTF.

The V gene is TRBV6-6, the J gene TRBJ1-1; TRBD1 aligns across 7 bases. Germline lookup yields CDR1 MNHNY and CDR2 SVGAGI (reference sequence). Unmatched junction bases numbered 7, after V lost 6 bases and J lost 0 bases. The CDR3 has 15 residues. In DNA form, the CDR3 reads TGTGCCAGCAGCCCGGGACAGCAATTGAACACTGAAGCTTTCTTT. Its protein is CASSPGQQLNTEAFF.

The V gene is TRBV6-6, the J gene TRBJ1-1; D is possibly TRBD1 (5 bases). The CDR3 contains 12 residues. Trimming took 7 bases from V and 10 from J, leaving 16 bases between them. The V gene's germline CDR1 is MNHNY and CDR2 SVGAGI (reference sequence). CDR3 nucleotides: TGTGCCAGCAACACCGGAGGGGTGCGAGCTTTCTTT. Translated: CASNTGGVRAFF.

This sequence joins TRBV7-9 and TRBJ2-5; D is perhaps TRBD2 (7 bases). This CDR3 contains 14 residues. The germline CDR1 and CDR2 sequences are SEHNR and FQNEAQ (reference sequence). V shed 5 bases and J shed 0 bases, with 10 bases lying between them. The chain's CDR3 is CASSRGDNQETQYF. The CDR3 nucleotides read TGTGCCAGCAGCCGGGGGGACAACCAAGAGACCCAGTACTTC.

The chain uses TRBV10-3 and TRBJ2-2, with D perhaps being TRBD1 or TRBD2 (5 bases each). V gave up 1 base and J gave up 4 bases, with 7 bases separating them. This CDR3 has 14 residues. Germline assignment: CDR1 ENHRY and CDR2 SYGVKD. DNA for the CDR3: TGTGCCATCAGTGAGTTGGGGGTCACCGGGGAGCTGTTTTTT. Translated: CAISELGVTGELFF.

V gene TRBV27 combines with J gene TRBJ1-2, with 9 bases identical to TRBD1. The CDR3 spans 14 residues. The V segment lost 5 bases and the J segment 7 bases; nucleotides outside the gene matches: 8. Germline V CDR1 and CDR2: MNHEY, SMNVEV (reference sequence). The CDR3 protein is CASSSNTGGSGYTF. DNA for the CDR3: TGTGCCAGCAGTAGTAACACAGGGGGCTCTGGCTACACCTTC.

This clonotype has more than one count but fewer than ten. This sequence joins TRBV20-1 and TRBJ2-5; D possibly uses TRBD1 or TRBD2 (6 bases each). The germline gives CDR1 DFQATT, CDR2 SNEGSKA (reference sequence). The CDR3 contains 13 residues. Trimming pared 1 base from V and 3 bases from J, leaving 9 bases between. CDR3 nucleotide sequence: TGCAGTGCTAGAGGGAGGGGGAAAGAGACCCAGTACTTC. Its translation: CSARGRGKETQYF.

The chain joins TRBV5-1 to TRBJ2-1; 12 bases line up with TRBD2. Germline CDR1 and CDR2: SGHRS and YFSETQ. Germline trimming cut 3 bases from V and 15 bases from J; bases unmatched to any gene: 10. This CDR3 has 14 amino acids. CDR3 nucleotide sequence: TGCGCCAGCAGCTCTTCTAGCGGGGGGGCCCACGTGTTCTTC. Its protein is CASSSSSGGAHVFF.

The gene calls are TRBV6-5 and TRBJ2-2; D not certain. The ends were cut back, 8 bases at V and 4 bases at J, with 8 bases in the middle. Germline lookup yields CDR1 MNHEY and CDR2 SVGAGI. This CDR3 comprises 12 residues. The CDR3 loop is CASGRTTGELFF. The CDR3 DNA reads as TGTGCCAGCGGCAGGACCACCGGGGAGCTGTTTTTT.

A few counts support this clonotype. The chain links TRBV20-1 to TRBJ2-1; TRBD2 is a possible D gene (6 bases). Trimming took off 5 bases at V and 8 bases at J, with 19 bases between the two ends. Germline lookup yields CDR1 DFQATT and CDR2 SNEGSKA (reference sequence). This CDR3 is 14 amino acids long. The CDR3 bases are TGCAGTGCTGTGTGGACTGGGAGGTCGTATGAGCAGTTCTTC. The encoded protein is CSAVWTGRSYEQFF.

This clonotype was detected a few times. The chain uses TRBV28 and TRBJ2-5; weak D call: TRBD1 (6 bases). The CDR3 is 13 amino acids. V lost 6 bases and J lost 3, with 11 bases in between. Looked up from germline, CDR1 is MDHEN and CDR2 is SYDVKM. The CDR3 nucleotides read TGTGCCAGCAGGTACAGGGCCGAAGAGACCCAGTACTTC. Translated: CASRYRAEETQYF.

V gene TRBV4-1 combines with J gene TRBJ1-2; weak D call: TRBD1 (6 bases). The length of the CDR3 is 15 residues. The germline V gene encodes CDR1 MGHRA and CDR2 YSYEKL. Trimming pared 0 bases from V and 4 bases from J, leaving 12 bases between. This chain's CDR3 is CASSQDPTGTYGYTF. For the CDR3, the DNA is TGCGCCAGCAGCCAAGATCCCACAGGGACCTATGGCTACACCTTC.

The J gene is TRBJ1-1, the V gene TRBV7-6; D is uncertain. The CDR3 totals 13 residues. Trimming removed 4 bases at V and 6 bases at J, with 12 bases between. Per germline, CDR1 SGHVS and CDR2 FNYEAQ. The CDR3 reads CASSSSRLAEAFF. The DNA for the CDR3 is TGTGCCAGCAGCTCCAGCAGGCTCGCTGAAGCTTTCTTT.

The rearrangement joins TRBV9 to TRBJ2-7, with 8 bases aligning to TRBD2. Germline CDR1 reads SGDLS; CDR2 reads YYNGEE. The CDR3 sequence is 15 residues long. The V gene end was trimmed by 0 bases and the J gene end by 1 base; junction bases not matched to a gene: 3. The CDR3 DNA reads TGTGCCAGCAGCGTAGCGGGAGGGCCATCCTACGAGCAGTACTTC. This gives the protein CASSVAGGPSYEQYF.

The gene calls are TRBV7-9 and TRBJ2-5; 7 bases fit TRBD1. Germline V gene lookup returns CDR1 SEHNR and CDR2 FQNEAQ (reference sequence). After removal of 3 bases from V and 3 bases from J, the junction contained 7 bases not matched to a gene. The CDR3 length is 15 residues. CDR3 in amino acids: CASSFQGVYEETQYF. The CDR3 DNA sequence: TGTGCCAGCAGCTTCCAGGGGGTTTATGAAGAGACCCAGTACTTC.

This clonotype showed up just a few times. CDR3 in amino acids: CASSFVAGSVYEQYF. DNA of the CDR3: TGTGCCAGCAGCTTTGTAGCGGGATCCGTCTACGAGCAGTACTTC. The gene calls are TRBV7-6 and TRBJ2-5, with 8 bases fitting TRBD2. Judging by the DNA end, TRBJ2-7 fits better; the J call may be wrong. Per the germline V gene, CDR1 is SGHVS and CDR2 is FNYEAQ. This CDR3 region has 15 residues.

The rearrangement joins TRBV6-5 to TRBJ2-1, with D tentatively TRBD2 (6 bases). Germline V gene lookup returns CDR1 MNHEY and CDR2 SVGAGI. Trimming pared 6 bases from V and 3 bases from J, leaving 15 bases between. This CDR3 contains 15 residues. The CDR3 here is CASSIAAPNYNEQFF. Here the CDR3 DNA reads TGTGCCAGCAGCATAGCGGCCCCTAACTACAATGAGCAGTTCTTC.

The chain carries TRBV20-1 and TRBJ2-7, with D possibly matching TRBD2 (5 bases). TRBJ2-5 matches the DNA end more closely, so the J call is doubtful. The CDR3 contains 12 residues. The germline gives CDR1 DFQATT, CDR2 SNEGSKA (reference sequence). The CDR3 DNA is TGCAGTGCTGATGGGAGAGGAGAGACCCAGTACTTC. Amino acid sequence: CSADGRGETQYF.

This chain uses TRBV4-2 with TRBJ2-7, with D perhaps TRBD2 (5 bases). Per the germline V gene, CDR1 is LGHNA and CDR2 is YNFKEQ. CDR3 length: 15 residues. Trimming pared 4 bases from V and 2 bases from J, leaving 15 bases between. The CDR3: CASSPYGSGAYEQYF. CDR3 nucleotides: TGTGCCAGCAGCCCATATGGGTCCGGGGCCTACGAGCAGTACTTC.

This clonotype was detected many times. The V and J genes are TRBV2 and TRBJ2-7, with D unresolved. The CDR3 is made up of 13 amino acids. Per germline, CDR1 SNHLY and CDR2 FYNNEI. Trimming removed 2 bases from V and 6 bases from J, with 11 bases in between. CDR3 protein: CASSESRLLEQYF. The CDR3 DNA is TGTGCCAGCAGTGAATCACGCCTGCTCGAGCAGTACTTC. Based on the CDR3 plus reference TRBV2 and TRBJ2-7, the full variable domain is EPEVTQTPSHQVTQMGQEVILRCVPISNHLYFYWYRQILGQKVEFLVSFYNNEISEKSEIFDDQFSVERPDGSNFTLKIRSTKLEDSAMYFCASSESRLLEQYFGPGTRLTVT.